The source of this T cell receptor beta chain is a study of blood T cells in healthy people across ages. Primers used in a second PCR of about 7 to 12 cycles were a sample-barcoded 5' primer and a J-beta primer mix. In TCRdb, the 5' RACE reads were re-called with MiXCR into one record per CDR3 protein. The data show about 570,000 distinct CDR3 sequences, roughly a quarter seen once. Trimming took 0 bases from V and 3 from J, leaving 5 bases between them. The germline CDR1 and CDR2 sequences are LGHNA and YNFKEQ. This CDR3 comprises 13 residues. Per individual sample, total RNA of at least 6 micrograms was extracted.

Sequenced: blood. This clonotype was sampled from a woman aged 70-85 years in good health. The V gene is TRBV4-2, the J gene TRBJ1-2; D is unresolved. The CDR3 loop reads CASSQDQDYGYTF. DNA of the CDR3: TGTGCCAGCAGCCAAGACCAGGACTATGGCTACACCTTC.